This T cell receptor (beta chain) was found in a study of blood T cell repertoires in COVID-19 (dated by TCRdb to about 2020). A note on the overall study: Collaborator samples came from the United States, Italy and Spain and covered acute and convalescent phases of COVID-19. The samples were drawn from the first 160 participants of the ongoing ImmuneRACE study and from 1,254 subjects provided by 6 global collaborators. A de-identified subject ID, COVID-19 status, age in years and sex were almost always included in the sample metadata. The dataset comprised deeply sampled blood TCRbeta repertoires from subjects exposed to, actively infected with, or recovered from COVID-19. The prospective study material was composed of cDNA or gDNA derived from T cells, B-cell-depleted T cells, or PBMCs. HLA class I and class II types, where available, came from metadata supplied by the sample provider rather than from assay-based typing. The repertoires were released in a freely available public database meant as a resource for research on the immune response to SARS-CoV-2. What the authors observed across the whole study: The amount of clinical and demographic metadata varied by source and participant and was provided uncurated.

A remark on this clone: What antigen it recognizes has not been identified. The record has no base qualities; no much larger clone is one base away.

TCRbeta CDR3 regions were amplified from genomic DNA using the immunoSEQ Assay, a bias-controlled multiplex PCR. On the authors' methods: Nucleated cell counts per sample were estimated from amplification of reference gene primers within the assay. To quantify the absolute abundance of each unique TCRbeta CDR3 rearrangement, sequence reads were collapsed and filtered. Productive Simpson clonality was computed per sample as the square root of Simpson's diversity index over productive rearrangements. Held by TCRdb, this immuneACCESS table contains in-frame sequences only and omits some clones. Under half of the omission traces to an unresolved V gene where checked; the cause of the rest is unknown. D and trimming come from the DNA, and the V and J calls and clone size come from that table. The table for this sample lists under 350,000 clones; over 75% of them were counted only once. 4% to 5% of the sample lies in the top ten.

Participants in the prospective study were enrolled through a virtual design, were aged roughly 18 to 100 years, and lived in approximately 24 United States geographic areas. Cohort assignment in the prospective study relied on participant-reported clinical history from a screening survey and a study questionnaire. For ImmuneRACE Cohort 3, a participant was defined as recovered based on two consecutive negative NP/OP PCR tests, clearance by a healthcare professional, or resolution of symptoms. Mobile phlebotomists in the prospective study collected whole blood, serum and a nasopharyngeal or oropharyngeal swab from every participant. Additional blood draws and questionnaires over an approximately 2-month period could optionally be provided by prospective study participants. Blood samples from the prospective study were shipped frozen or at room temperature prior to DNA extraction. From cysteine to phenylalanine, the CDR3 is 14 amino acids long. Only the CDR3 DNA is retained, 42 bases long and in frame from the first base. CDR1 and CDR2 are drawn from the germline V gene (reference sequence): LGHDT, YNNKEL. V loses 4 bases at its end and J loses 2 bases; junction bases beyond the gene matches: 4.

The material sequenced was PBMCs or T cells enriched from blood (not recorded which). The V and J genes are TRBV3-1 (or the pseudogene TRBV3-2) and TRBJ2-7, and 8 bases in between align with TRBD2. This clonotype was sampled from a man aged 25 to 40 who had recovered from COVID-19. This receptor has the CDR3 CASSLAGQAYEQYF. The nucleotides are TGTGCCAGCAGCCTAGCGGGACAAGCCTACGAGCAGTACTTC.